Below are 5 T cell receptor beta chains sequenced from a single sample in a study of patients and donors after allogeneic stem cell transplantation. One entry per CDR3 protein results from TCRdb running MiXCR on the RT-PCR reads. This table has some 200,000 distinct CDR3 sequences, around two fifths appearing once. The source material was blood, either unsorted or a sorted T cell fraction (not recorded which). These receptors all come from a human donor who was either an allogeneic HSCT recipient or a stem cell or donor lymphocyte infusion donor (not recorded which). It is not recorded whose cells these are; they may come from a transplant donor.

This clonotype was recorded a few times. The chain employs TRBV12-3 or TRBV12-4 and TRBJ1-1; 8 positions agree with TRBD1. V lost 5 bases to trimming and J lost 1 base; unmatched junction nucleotides: 6. The CDR3 totals 15 residues. The DNA of the CDR3 is TGTGCCAGCAGTCTTACAGGGGGTCCGAACACTGAAGCTTTCTTT. It yields the protein CASSLTGGPNTEAFF.

A few counts support this clonotype. This chain uses TRBV3-1 with TRBJ2-2, with 7 bases identical to TRBD2. Germline values: CDR1 LGHDT, CDR2 YNNKEL (reference sequence). The CDR3 is 16 amino acids. The ends lost 1 base at V and 1 base at J; junction bases unmatched: 3. The CDR3 sequence: CASSQVLAVNTGELFF. In nucleotides, the CDR3 is TGTGCCAGCAGCCAAGTTCTAGCGGTGAACACCGGGGAGCTGTTTTTT.

V is TRBV9 and J is TRBJ2-3, with D possibly TRBD2 on 5 matching bases. Germline V CDR1 and CDR2: SGDLS, YYNGEE. The germline V and J ends were trimmed by 4 bases and 1 base, with 13 bases remaining between them. The CDR3 length is 15 residues. CDR3 sequence: CASSSSGAGTDTQYF. In nucleotides, the CDR3 is TGTGCCAGCAGCTCAAGCGGAGCGGGCACAGATACGCAGTATTTT.

The chain recombines TRBV28 with TRBJ2-7; D is unresolved. CDR1 and CDR2 from the germline V gene are MDHEN and SYDVKM. The CDR3 runs 14 residues. Trimming pared 7 bases from V and 2 bases from J, leaving 15 bases between. The CDR3 nucleotides read TGTGCCAGCAAATCGAGACAAGATACCTACGAGCAGTACTTC. This sequence encodes CASKSRQDTYEQYF.

The rearrangement joins TRBV6-5 to TRBJ1-2; D gene uncertain. Trimming shortened V by 0 bases and J by 0 bases, and 11 bases separated the two germline ends. The germline V gene encodes CDR1 MNHEY and CDR2 SVGAGI. The CDR3 runs to 16 residues. DNA for the CDR3: TGTGCCAGCAGTTACTCGTTGGACGGACCTAACTATGGCTACACCTTC. Its translation: CASSYSLDGPNYGYTF.